The 28 T cell receptor beta chains given below trace back to one sample, sequenced in a study of cytomegalovirus exposure and HLA in healthy donors. Profiled with immunoSEQ multiplex PCR; TCRdb holds only in-frame clones, not every one. This table holds about 160,000 clones, less than 90% found once. The specimen was PBMCs. The receptors come from a man younger than 45 in good health and CMV-seropositive.

The CDR3 sequence is CASSATAQGGYEQYF. The DNA for the CDR3 is TGTGCCAGCAGTGCGACCGCCCAGGGGGGATACGAGCAGTACTTC. The genes are TRBV6-1 and TRBJ2-7; a possible D gene is TRBD1 (7 bases). The CDR3 spans 15 residues. V gave up 4 bases and J gave up 4 bases, with 17 bases separating them. Germline loops: CDR1 MNHNS, CDR2 SASEGT.

This chain connects TRBV19 to TRBJ1-2, with D perhaps matching TRBD1 (6 bases). The V gene's germline CDR1 is LNHDA and CDR2 SQIVND (reference sequence). The CDR3 consists of 15 residues. The V end was cut by 6 bases, the J end by 4 bases, with 18 bases between. CDR3 nucleotides: TGTGCCAGTAGCCCGCCCCAGGGGCGAGTCTATGGCTACACCTTC. Encoded protein: CASSPPQGRVYGYTF.

This clone was seen just once. CDR3 nucleotides: TGTGCTAGTGGTTTGGTACTGGGACTAGCGGGACTGAACACCGGGGAGCTGTTTTTT. This codes for CASGLVLGLAGLNTGELFF. J is TRBJ2-2 and V is TRBV12-5; 13 bases are a match to TRBD2. CDR1 LGHNT and CDR2 FRNRAP come from the germline V gene. The CDR3 is 19 amino acids. The junction had 5 bases not matched to a gene; V was cut back by 0 bases and J by 1 base.

V gene TRBV9 combines with J gene TRBJ2-2; no clear D gene. The CDR3 has 17 residues. Germline V gene lookup returns CDR1 SGDLS and CDR2 YYNGEE. V lost 4 bases and J lost 1, with 17 bases in between. The CDR3 sequence is CASSNWPAYENTGELFF. Here the CDR3 DNA reads TGTGCCAGCAGCAATTGGCCCGCTTACGAGAACACCGGGGAGCTGTTTTTT.

J is TRBJ1-1 and V is TRBV11-1; a possible D gene is TRBD1 (5 bases). CDR3 length equals 17 residues. Germline CDR1 and CDR2: SGHAT and FQDESV (reference sequence). V was trimmed by 1 base and J by 4 bases, leaving 19 bases between them. CDR3 sequence (DNA): TGTGCCAGCAGCTTAGGGAGCCCGGCAGGGTACAGCACTGAAGCTTTCTTT. Protein product: CASSLGSPAGYSTEAFF.

The chain has TRBV28 and TRBJ1-5; 10 nucleotides line up with TRBD1. V was pared by 4 bases and J by 4 bases, with 10 bases of the junction left unmatched. Looked up from germline, CDR1 is MDHEN and CDR2 is SYDVKM. The length of the CDR3 is 17 residues. CDR3 region: CASSSPGQGNQNQPQHF. CDR3 in DNA: TGTGCCAGCAGTTCCCCGGGACAGGGGAACCAGAATCAGCCCCAGCATTTT. Based on the CDR3 plus reference TRBV28 and TRBJ1-5, the full variable domain is DVKVTQSSRYLVKRTGEKVFLECVQDMDHENMFWYRQDPGLGLRLIYFSYDVKMKEKGDIPEGYSVSREKKERFSLILESASTNQTSMYLCASSSPGQGNQNQPQHFGDGTRLSIL.

DNA for the CDR3: TGTGCCAGCAGCCCCTTTTTACGGGACTCGAACACTGAAGCTTTCTTT. It codes for CASSPFLRDSNTEAFF. This chain uses TRBV5-4 with TRBJ1-1; TRBD1 might be the D (5 bases). Germline lookup yields CDR1 SGHNT and CDR2 YYREEE (reference sequence). Trimming stripped 4 bases from V and 1 base from J, with 17 bases between. The CDR3 totals 16 residues.

The rearrangement links TRBV5-1 to TRBJ2-1, with D maybe TRBD1 (5 bases). CDR1 and CDR2 from the germline V gene are SGHRS and YFSETQ. The germline V and J ends were trimmed by 4 bases and 10 bases, with 15 bases remaining between them. The CDR3 totals 13 residues. The DNA for the CDR3 is TGCGCCAGCAGCCCCCTTTTAGACAGCGAGCAGTTCTTC. Translating it yields CASSPLLDSEQFF. The variable domain in full, completed from reference TRBV5-1 and TRBJ2-1, reads KAGVTQTPRYLIKTRGQQVTLSCSPISGHRSVSWYQQTPGQGLQFLFEYFSETQRNKGNFPGRFSGRQFSNSRSEMNVSTLELGDSALYLCASSPLLDSEQFFGPGTRLTVL.

The rearrangement uses TRBV5-1 and TRBJ1-1; D perhaps matches TRBD1 (6 bases). In germline, CDR1 is SGHRS, CDR2 YFSETQ. CDR3 length equals 11 residues. V was pared by 2 bases and J by 8 bases, with 7 bases between. CDR3 residues: CASSFDREAFF. As DNA, the CDR3 is TGCGCCAGCAGCTTTGACAGGGAAGCTTTCTTT. Looking up the rest from reference TRBV5-1 and TRBJ1-1 gives the full variable domain: KAGVTQTPRYLIKTRGQQVTLSCSPISGHRSVSWYQQTPGQGLQFLFEYFSETQRNKGNFPGRFSGRQFSNSRSEMNVSTLELGDSALYLCASSFDREAFFGQGTRLTVV.

The V gene is TRBV5-6, the J gene TRBJ1-2, with D possibly matching TRBD1 (5 bases). The CDR3 is made up of 14 amino acids. Germline CDR1 is SGHDT and CDR2 is YYEEEE. V was trimmed by 4 bases and J by 1 base, leaving 11 bases between them. As DNA, the CDR3 is TGTGCCAGCAGCCGAGGAGGGGATAACTATGGCTACACCTTC. This sequence encodes CASSRGGDNYGYTF.

The V gene is TRBV28, the J gene TRBJ2-1, with 7 bases identical to TRBD2. Germline CDR1 MDHEN, CDR2 SYDVKM. The CDR3 extends over 13 amino acids. The trim removed 6 bases at V and 5 bases at J, leaving 4 bases unmatched. As DNA, the CDR3 is TGTGCCAGCAGGAGCGGGATGGACAATGAGCAGTTCTTC. As protein: CASRSGMDNEQFF.

The V and J genes are TRBV19 and TRBJ2-7, with D unclear. The CDR3 has 15 residues. Germline V CDR1 and CDR2: LNHDA, SQIVND (reference sequence). V gave up 3 bases and J gave up 0 bases, with 12 bases separating them. The CDR3 spells CASSIAAQSSYEQYF. CDR3 coding DNA: TGTGCCAGTAGTATCGCGGCCCAGAGCTCCTACGAGCAGTACTTC.

V usage is TRBV19 and J usage is TRBJ2-5; D is ambiguous. Per the germline V gene, CDR1 is LNHDA and CDR2 is SQIVND (reference sequence). V lost 5 bases and J lost 5, with 9 bases in between. The CDR3 covers 12 residues. In DNA form, the CDR3 reads TGTGCCAGTAGTGCGGCGGTGGAGACCCAGTACTTC. Amino acids: CASSAAVETQYF.

The chain couples TRBV6-5 to TRBJ2-3; 7 positions match TRBD1. The V gene end was trimmed by 0 bases and the J gene end by 2 bases; junction bases not matched to a gene: 5. Germline CDR1 reads MNHEY; CDR2 reads SVGAGI. The CDR3 consists of 16 residues. CDR3 DNA: TGTGCCAGCAGTTACTCGGGACAGACGAACACAGATACGCAGTATTTT. It translates to CASSYSGQTNTDTQYF.

This sequence joins TRBV28 and TRBJ1-1, with D maybe TRBD1 (5 bases). Trimming pared 4 bases from V and 1 base from J, leaving 10 bases between. Looked up from germline, CDR1 is MDHEN and CDR2 is SYDVKM. This CDR3 has 14 amino acids. CDR3 in amino acids: CASSSEGSNTEAFF. In DNA form, the CDR3 reads TGTGCCAGCAGTTCGGAGGGGTCGAACACTGAAGCTTTCTTT.

With regard to this clone: One end of the junction fails to match germline, which may point to a read error. The V and J genes are TRBV7-7 and TRBJ2-5; 11 bases are a match to TRBD2. The germline CDR1 and CDR2 sequences are SSHAT and FNYEAQ (reference sequence). The CDR3 is 19 amino acids. The CDR3 sequence is CASSLALQQLAGVSETQYF. DNA for the CDR3: TGTGCTAGCAGCTTAGCGCTTCAGCAACTAGCGGGAGTGTCAGAGACCCAGTACTTC.

V and J are TRBV9 and TRBJ2-5, with 14 positions matching TRBD2. The trim removed 4 bases at V and 4 bases at J, leaving 6 bases unmatched. CDR1 and CDR2 from the germline V gene are SGDLS and YYNGEE. This CDR3 is 16 amino acids long. As DNA, the CDR3 is TGTGCCAGCAGCCCCCGACTAGCGGGAGGGCTAGAGACCCAGTACTTC. This codes for CASSPRLAGGLETQYF.

This chain links TRBV28 with TRBJ1-2; TRBD1 matches 11 bases. The germline V gene encodes CDR1 MDHEN and CDR2 SYDVKM. The CDR3 is made up of 14 amino acids. J was trimmed by 3 bases and V by 7 bases; bases with no gene match: 4. CDR3 sequence (DNA): TGTGCCAGCACAGGGACAGGGGGGGACTATGGCTACACCTTC. This translates into CASTGTGGDYGYTF.

The rearrangement links TRBV23-1 to TRBJ2-7; 11 bases fit TRBD2. TRBV23-1 is an ORF, and what it does is uncertain. This CDR3 region has 19 residues. Unmatched junction bases numbered 23, after V lost 7 bases and J lost 6 bases. The CDR3 DNA follows: TGCGCCAGCACCTCCCAGGGACTAGCGGAACCACCGGTCTTAGGCGAGCAGTACTTC. Amino acids: CASTSQGLAEPPVLGEQYF.

The V and J genes are TRBV4-3 and TRBJ1-3, with a weak D call TRBD1 (5 bases). This CDR3 comprises 15 residues. V lost 0 bases, J lost 4 bases, and 10 bases lay in between. Germline values: CDR1 LGHNA, CDR2 YSLEER. CDR3 coding DNA: TGCGCCAGCAGCCAAGAATTGGGACTAGGAAACACCATATATTTT. Its protein is CASSQELGLGNTIYF.

The rearrangement uses TRBV5-6 and TRBJ2-5; possible D gene TRBD2, 6 bases. V was pared by 1 base and J by 2 bases, with 9 bases between. Germline loops: CDR1 SGHDT, CDR2 YYEEEE. The CDR3 sequence is 14 residues long. Here the CDR3 reads CASSLYGGQETQYF. The CDR3 nucleotides are TGTGCCAGCAGCTTGTACGGGGGACAAGAGACCCAGTACTTC.

The rearrangement links TRBV19 to TRBJ2-7, with 8 bases that match TRBD2. Germline CDR1 reads LNHDA; CDR2 reads SQIVND (reference sequence). This CDR3 region has 14 residues. V lost 2 bases, J lost 3 bases, and 3 bases stayed unmatched. CDR3 residues: CASSIREGFYEQYF. Written as DNA, the CDR3 is TGTGCCAGTAGTATACGGGAGGGCTTCTACGAGCAGTACTTC.

The rearrangement uses TRBV5-4 and TRBJ2-2; 11 bases line up with TRBD2. Germline CDR1 is SGHNT and CDR2 is YYREEE (reference sequence). Trimming took 1 base from V and 5 from J; bases not matched to a gene: 7. The CDR3 runs to 17 residues. CDR3 sequence: CASSLRPSGGRTGELFF. The CDR3 bases are TGTGCCAGCAGCTTGCGGCCTAGCGGGGGGAGGACCGGGGAGCTGTTTTTT.

About this clone: The same CDR3 also results from other DNA sequences found in this sample. V usage is TRBV18 and J usage is TRBJ1-2, with D unresolved. Germline loops: CDR1 KGHSH, CDR2 LQKENI. This CDR3 has 13 amino acids. Between the trimmed V and J ends, which lost 0 bases and 2 bases, there was a span of 4 bases. CDR3 sequence (DNA): TGTGCCAGCTCACCACCCGGGAACTATGGCTACACCTTC. This translates into CASSPPGNYGYTF.

The chain recombines TRBV5-6 with TRBJ2-7; D gene ambiguous. The ends were cut back, 1 base at V and 3 bases at J, with 8 bases in the middle. This CDR3 is 13 amino acids long. Per the germline V gene, CDR1 is SGHDT and CDR2 is YYEEEE. This CDR3 reads CASSLTTFYEQYF. DNA for the CDR3: TGTGCCAGCAGCTTGACAACGTTCTACGAGCAGTACTTC.

Worth noting for this clone: Other DNA sequences from this sample encode an identical CDR3 as well. The rearrangement links TRBV7-3 to TRBJ2-7, with 7 bases identical to TRBD1. Trimming cost V 5 bases and J 5 bases; bases outside gene matches: 6. From germline, CDR1 is SGHTA and CDR2 FQGTGA. The CDR3 covers 13 residues. CDR3 sequence: CASSLGQGDEQYF. DNA of the CDR3: TGTGCCAGCAGCCTTGGCCAGGGGGACGAGCAGTACTTC.

This clone appeared once. The V gene is TRBV7-8, the J gene TRBJ2-7, with 10 bases that match TRBD1. CDR3 length: 14 residues. Per germline, CDR1 SGHVS and CDR2 FQNEAQ. With 5 bases clipped from V and 4 bases from J, the junction kept 5 bases outside the gene matches. The CDR3 coding sequence is TGTGCCAGCAGCACGGACAGGGGGGCGTACGAGCAGTACTTC. Residues: CASSTDRGAYEQYF.

The chain joins TRBV27 to TRBJ1-1; 7 bases fit TRBD1. Losses at the gene ends were 3 bases for V and 4 bases for J; bases not matched to a gene: 11. The CDR3 is 16 amino acids. Germline CDR1 MNHEY, CDR2 SMNVEV (reference sequence). The CDR3 coding sequence is TGTGCCAGCAGTTTTCAATTCCGACAGGGCGTCACTGAAGCTTTCTTT. The encoded protein is CASSFQFRQGVTEAFF.